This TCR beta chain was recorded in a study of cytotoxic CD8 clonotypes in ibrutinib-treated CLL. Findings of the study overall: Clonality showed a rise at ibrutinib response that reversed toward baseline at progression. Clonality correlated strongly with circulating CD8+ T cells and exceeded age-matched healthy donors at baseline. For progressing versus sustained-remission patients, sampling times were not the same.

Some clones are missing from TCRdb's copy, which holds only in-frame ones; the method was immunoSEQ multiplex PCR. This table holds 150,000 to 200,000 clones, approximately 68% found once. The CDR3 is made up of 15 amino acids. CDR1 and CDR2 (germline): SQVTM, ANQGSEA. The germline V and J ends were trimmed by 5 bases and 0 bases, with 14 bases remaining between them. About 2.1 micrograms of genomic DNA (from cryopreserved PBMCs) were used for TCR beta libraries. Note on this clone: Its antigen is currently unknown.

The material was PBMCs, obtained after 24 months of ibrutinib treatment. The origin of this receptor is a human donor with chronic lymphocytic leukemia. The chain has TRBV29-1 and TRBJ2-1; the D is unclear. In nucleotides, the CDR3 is TGCAGCGTTCCCCTGGTCCCTCTCTCCTACAATGAGCAGTTCTTC. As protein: CSVPLVPLSYNEQFF.